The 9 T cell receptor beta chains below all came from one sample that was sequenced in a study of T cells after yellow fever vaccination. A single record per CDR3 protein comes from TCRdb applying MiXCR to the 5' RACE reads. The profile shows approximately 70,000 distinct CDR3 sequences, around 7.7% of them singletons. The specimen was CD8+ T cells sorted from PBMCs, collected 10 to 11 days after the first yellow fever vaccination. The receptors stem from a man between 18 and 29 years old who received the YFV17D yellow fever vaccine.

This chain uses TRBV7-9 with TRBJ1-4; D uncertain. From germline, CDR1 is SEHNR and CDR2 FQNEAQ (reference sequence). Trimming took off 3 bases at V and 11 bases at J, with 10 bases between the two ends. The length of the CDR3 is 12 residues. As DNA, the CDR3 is TGTGCCAGCAGCTTTGTCCCGGGGAAACTGTTTTTT. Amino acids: CASSFVPGKLFF.

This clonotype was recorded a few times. In DNA, the CDR3 is TGTGCCAGCAGACGAGGGGATAGTGGCTCACCCCTCCACTTT. Its translation is CASRRGDSGSPLHF. The chain couples TRBV25-1 to TRBJ1-6; a weak D match, TRBD1 (5 bases). Per the germline V gene, CDR1 is MGHDK and CDR2 is SYGVNS. V gave up 6 bases and J gave up 10 bases, with 16 bases separating them. This CDR3 comprises 14 residues. Filled out from reference TRBV25-1 and TRBJ1-6, the complete variable domain reads EADIYQTPRYLVIGTGKKITLECSQTMGHDKMYWYQQDPGMELHLIHYSYGVNSTEKGDLSSESTVSRIRTEHFPLTLESARPSHTSQYLCASRRGDSGSPLHFGNGTRLTVT.

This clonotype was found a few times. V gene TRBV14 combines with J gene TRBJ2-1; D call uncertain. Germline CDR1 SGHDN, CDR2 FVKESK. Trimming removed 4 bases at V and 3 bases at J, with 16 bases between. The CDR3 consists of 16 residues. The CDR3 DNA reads TGTGCCAGCAGCCTCACCCTTACACCTATCTACAATGAGCAGTTCTTC. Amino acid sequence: CASSLTLTPIYNEQFF.

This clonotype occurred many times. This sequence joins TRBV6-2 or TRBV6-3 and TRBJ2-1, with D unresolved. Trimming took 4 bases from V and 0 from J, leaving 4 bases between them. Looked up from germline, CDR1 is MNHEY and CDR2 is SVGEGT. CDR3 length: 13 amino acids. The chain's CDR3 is CASSWNSYNEQFF. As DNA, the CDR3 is TGTGCCAGCAGTTGGAACTCCTACAATGAGCAGTTCTTC.

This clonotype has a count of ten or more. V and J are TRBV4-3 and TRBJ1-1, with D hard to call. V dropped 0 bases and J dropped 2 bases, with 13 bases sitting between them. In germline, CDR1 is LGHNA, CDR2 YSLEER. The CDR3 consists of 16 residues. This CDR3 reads CASSQDPAAANTEAFF. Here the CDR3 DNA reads TGCGCCAGCAGCCAAGATCCAGCAGCCGCAAACACTGAAGCTTTCTTT.

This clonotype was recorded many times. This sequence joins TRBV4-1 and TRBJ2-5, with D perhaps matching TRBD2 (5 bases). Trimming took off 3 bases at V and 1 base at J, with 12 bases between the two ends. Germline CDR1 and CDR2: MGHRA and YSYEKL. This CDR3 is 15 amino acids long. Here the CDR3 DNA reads TGCGCCAGCAGCCATTGGGTCCGGGGCCAAGAGACCCAGTACTTC. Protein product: CASSHWVRGQETQYF.

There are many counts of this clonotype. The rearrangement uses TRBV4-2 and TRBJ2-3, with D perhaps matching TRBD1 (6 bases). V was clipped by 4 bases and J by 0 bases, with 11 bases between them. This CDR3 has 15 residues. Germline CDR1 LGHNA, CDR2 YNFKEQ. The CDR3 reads CASSPSQGSTDTQYF. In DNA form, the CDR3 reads TGTGCCAGCAGCCCGTCCCAGGGGAGCACAGATACGCAGTATTTT.

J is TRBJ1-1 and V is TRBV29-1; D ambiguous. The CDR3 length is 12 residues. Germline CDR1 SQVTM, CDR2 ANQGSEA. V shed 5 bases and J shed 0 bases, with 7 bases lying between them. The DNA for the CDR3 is TGCAGCGTTCGGGGTTTGAACACTGAAGCTTTCTTT. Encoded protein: CSVRGLNTEAFF.

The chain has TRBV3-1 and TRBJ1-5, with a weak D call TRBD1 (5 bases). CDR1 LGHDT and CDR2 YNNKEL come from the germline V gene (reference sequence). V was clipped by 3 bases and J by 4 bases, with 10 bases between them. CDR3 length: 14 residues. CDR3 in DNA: TGTGCCAGCAGCCAGAGACAGTATAATCAGCCCCAGCATTTT. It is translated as CASSQRQYNQPQHF.